This TCR beta chain derives from a study of blood T cell repertoires in COVID-19. Study-level information: Acute and convalescent COVID-19 samples came from the United States, Italy and Spain. PBMCs, B-cell-depleted T cells, or T cells were the source of the cDNA or gDNA that made up the material.

The table lists this clone with a few counts. Trimming shortened V by 8 bases and J by 3 bases, and 17 bases separated the two germline ends. There are 13 residues in the CDR3. Germline CDR1 GTSNPN, CDR2 SVGIG (reference sequence). Measured with immunoSEQ multiplex PCR; TCRdb has only the in-frame clones, and not every one. The sample lists 130,000 to 150,000 clones; 80% to 90% were seen once. The sequencing input was peripheral blood. This TCR was recovered from a man older than 75 with acute or convalescent COVID-19. The chain carries TRBV30 and TRBJ2-7; the D gene is possibly TRBD1 (6 bases). CDR3 amino acids: CAARRQGFYEQYF. In DNA form, the CDR3 reads TGTGCCGCCCGACGTCAGGGGTTCTACGAGCAGTACTTC.